Detailed here is one T cell receptor beta chain. The data derive from a study of blood T cell repertoires in COVID-19. The CDR3 runs 14 residues. Germline CDR1 SEHNR, CDR2 FQNEAQ (reference sequence). V dropped 8 bases and J dropped 5 bases, with 16 bases sitting between them. Those designated as exposed participants met a COVID-19 case within 2 weeks before study entry. In the authors' workflow: Amplification with reference gene primers provided the estimates of nucleated cell counts. Sequencing was performed with immunoSEQ multiplex PCR; in TCRdb, only in-frame clones are kept and a portion is missing. V and J calls and clone size are as listed in that table; D and trimming were resolved from the DNA. The sample shows approximately 250,000 clones, under 95% of them seen only once.

This chain joins TRBV7-9 and TRBJ1-3, with D uncertain. The TCR was taken from a man in his forties who had been exposed to COVID-19. Sequencing was carried out using PBMCs or T cells enriched from blood (not recorded which). In nucleotides, the CDR3 is TGTGCCAGCTCTCCCAACGAGGCGAGAAACACCATATATTTT. Its protein product is CASSPNEARNTIYF. Based on the CDR3 plus reference TRBV7-9 and TRBJ1-3, the full variable domain is DTGVSQNPRHKITKRGQNVTFRCDPISEHNRLYWYRQTLGQGPEFLTYFQNEAQLEKSRLLSDRFSAERPKGSFSTLEIQRTEQGDSAMYLCASSPNEARNTIYFGEGSWLTVV.